A single sample is the source of the 27 T cell receptor beta chains below, sequenced in a study of CD8+ T cells in alopecia areata. Extraction and reverse transcription of RNA yielded cDNA as the sequencing template. Assay: immunoSEQ multiplex PCR; the TCRdb copy retains only in-frame clones and omits some. The sample lists more than 150,000 clones, approximately 50% occurring once. The treatment denotes: oral pan-JAK inhibitor, 5-10 mg twice daily. The input for sequencing was CD8+ T cells sorted from blood, taken between weeks 51 and 52, from a patient treated with tofacitinib. The receptors were sampled from a human donor with alopecia areata.

The chain combines TRBV6-5 with TRBJ2-7, with D uncertain. With 2 bases removed from V and 6 bases from J, the gap between germline ends came to 14 bases. From germline, CDR1 is MNHEY and CDR2 SVGAGI. This CDR3 is 14 amino acids long. CDR3 protein: CASSYTSTLTEQYF. The CDR3 nucleotides are TGTGCCAGCAGTTACACAAGCACGCTTACCGAGCAGTACTTC.

This clone appeared a few times. This chain uses TRBV11-2 with TRBJ2-7, with 8 bases aligning to TRBD1. This CDR3 contains 14 residues. Germline-derived CDR1 and CDR2 are SGHAT and FQNNGV. V was clipped by 5 bases and J by 1 base; unmatched bases: 4. The CDR3 region has the DNA TGTGCCAGCAGCATCGGGACAGGTTCCTACGAGCAGTACTTC. The encoded protein is CASSIGTGSYEQYF.

V usage is TRBV9 and J usage is TRBJ2-7; 9 bases match TRBD1. Germline CDR1 and CDR2: SGDLS and YYNGEE. The V gene end was trimmed by 4 bases and the J gene end by 5 bases; junction bases not matched to a gene: 7. This CDR3 is built from 14 residues. The CDR3 DNA reads as TGTGCCAGCAGCCCCGGGACAGGGAGGAACGAGCAGTACTTC. This sequence encodes CASSPGTGRNEQYF. The variable domain in full, completed from reference TRBV9 and TRBJ2-7, reads DSGVTQTPKHLITATGQRVTLRCSPRSGDLSVYWYQQSLDQGLQFLIQYYNGEERAKGNILERFSAQQFPDLHSELNLSSLELGDSALYFCASSPGTGRNEQYFGPGTRLTVT.

V gene TRBV19 combines with J gene TRBJ2-5, with 7 bases aligning to TRBD1. Germline V gene lookup returns CDR1 LNHDA and CDR2 SQIVND (reference sequence). Trimming took 5 bases from V and 3 from J; bases not matched to a gene: 3. This CDR3 spans 13 amino acids. CDR3: CASSVDREETQYF. The DNA for the CDR3 is TGTGCCAGTAGTGTCGACAGGGAAGAGACCCAGTACTTC.

V is TRBV6-5 and J is TRBJ2-2; tentatively, D is TRBD2 (5 bases). V lost 6 bases to trimming and J lost 6 bases, with 14 bases between them. The length of the CDR3 is 14 residues. The germline V gene encodes CDR1 MNHEY and CDR2 SVGAGI. The CDR3 nucleotides are TGTGCCAGCAGCCTAAGTGAGGAGGCCGGGGAGCTGTTTTTT. Translated, it gives CASSLSEEAGELFF.

This clone was observed once. The chain joins TRBV2 to TRBJ2-3, with D uncertain. The CDR3 is 13 residues long. Trimming pared 6 bases from V and 3 bases from J, leaving 10 bases between. Germline lookup yields CDR1 SNHLY and CDR2 FYNNEI. Here the CDR3 DNA reads TGTGCCAGCAGCTCGTCCCGGACAGATACGCAGTATTTT. Protein sequence: CASSSSRTDTQYF.

V gene TRBV5-6 combines with J gene TRBJ1-2, with 11 bases lining up with TRBD1. The CDR3 loop spans 13 amino acids. V lost 6 bases to trimming and J lost 7 bases; unmatched junction nucleotides: 5. Looked up from germline, CDR1 is SGHDT and CDR2 is YYEEEE. CDR3 DNA: TGTGCCAGCACCCCCGGGACAGGGGGTGGCTACACCTTC. Protein sequence: CASTPGTGGGYTF.

The rearrangement joins TRBV19 to TRBJ2-7; TRBD1 matches 8 bases. With V trimmed by 10 bases and J by 3 bases, 8 bases remained unmatched. Per the germline V gene, CDR1 is LNHDA and CDR2 is SQIVND (reference sequence). The CDR3 contains 13 residues. The CDR3 coding sequence is TGTGCCACACGGGGCAGGGGGCACTACGAGCAGTACTTC. Its protein product is CATRGRGHYEQYF.

CDR3 loop: CASSWGLAGAFGTDTQYF. The CDR3 nucleotides read TGTGCCAGCAGCTGGGGACTAGCGGGGGCCTTCGGCACAGATACGCAGTATTTT. This sequence joins TRBV9 and TRBJ2-3, with 14 bases identical to TRBD2. The germline CDR1 and CDR2 sequences are SGDLS and YYNGEE. V shed 4 bases and J 1 base; nucleotides not matched to a gene: 8. There are 18 residues in the CDR3.

This chain joins TRBV5-1 and TRBJ2-7; D unclear. Germline V lookup: CDR1 SGHRS, CDR2 YFSETQ. CDR3 length: 14 amino acids. Trimming left V 3 bases short and J 2 bases short, with 12 bases between. The CDR3 here is CASSSPQATYEQYF. In DNA form, the CDR3 reads TGCGCCAGCAGCTCACCCCAGGCCACCTACGAGCAGTACTTC.

The genes are TRBV2 and TRBJ2-3, with 8 bases that match TRBD1. The germline V gene has CDR1 SNHLY and CDR2 FYNNEI. The junction had 3 bases not matched to a gene; V was cut back by 4 bases and J by 0 bases. The CDR3 sequence is 15 residues long. The CDR3 bases are TGTGCCAGCAGTGGGACAGGGATTAGCACAGATACGCAGTATTTT. Its translation: CASSGTGISTDTQYF.

This clone has just a few counts. Here the CDR3 DNA reads TGTGCCAGCAGCCCCCCGATGGGGGCGAACACTGAAGCTTTCTTT. This translates into CASSPPMGANTEAFF. The chain is built from TRBV9 and TRBJ1-1; a possible D gene is TRBD1 (6 bases). Germline CDR1 reads SGDLS; CDR2 reads YYNGEE. V shed 4 bases and J shed 1 base, with 14 bases lying between them. This CDR3 is built from 15 residues.

This chain connects TRBV9 to TRBJ2-7; D may be TRBD1 or TRBD2 (5 bases each). Between the trimmed V and J ends, which lost 4 bases and 5 bases, there was a span of 22 bases. The CDR3 length is 16 residues. Germline assignment: CDR1 SGDLS and CDR2 YYNGEE. In DNA, the CDR3 is TGTGCCAGCAGCCCCCGAGTAGGGACCCCGTCGCACGAGCAGTACTTC. Its translation is CASSPRVGTPSHEQYF.

V gene TRBV25-1 combines with J gene TRBJ1-4; 9 bases map to TRBD1. Germline assignment: CDR1 MGHDK and CDR2 SYGVNS. This CDR3 is 14 amino acids long. With V trimmed by 3 bases and J by 6 bases, 2 bases remained unmatched. CDR3 bases: TGTGCCAGCAGTGAGTGGACAGGGGATGAAAAACTGTTTTTT. Translated, it gives CASSEWTGDEKLFF.

This chain uses TRBV2 with TRBJ2-4, with 11 nucleotides matching TRBD2. Per germline, CDR1 SNHLY and CDR2 FYNNEI. The junction had 7 bases not matched to a gene; V was cut back by 2 bases and J by 10 bases. This CDR3 comprises 15 residues. This chain's CDR3 is CASSERASGGPIQYF. The CDR3 nucleotides read TGTGCCAGCAGTGAAAGGGCTAGCGGGGGGCCGATTCAGTACTTC.

The V call is TRBV23-1, the J call TRBJ2-7; D remains ambiguous. TRBV23-1 counts as an open reading frame of uncertain function. Trimming pared 4 bases from V and 0 bases from J, leaving 10 bases between. This CDR3 is built from 14 residues. In DNA form, the CDR3 reads TGCGCCAGCAGTCTGGCAGGTCTCTCCTACGAGCAGTACTTC. Its translation: CASSLAGLSYEQYF.

The chain couples TRBV7-6 to TRBJ2-2; tentatively, D is TRBD1 or TRBD2 (5 bases each). This CDR3 comprises 15 residues. Germline CDR1 SGHVS, CDR2 FNYEAQ. Deletions cut 7 bases from V and 2 bases from J, with 14 bases between. CDR3 DNA sequence: TGTGCCAGCACCCCCGGGACCGTTAACACCGGGGAGCTGTTTTTT. This sequence encodes CASTPGTVNTGELFF.

V and J are TRBV10-2 and TRBJ2-3; 10 bases are a match to TRBD2. Germline trimming cut 11 bases from V and 4 bases from J; bases unmatched to any gene: 12. CDR1 and CDR2 (germline): WSHSY, SAAADI. This CDR3 is built from 15 residues. CDR3 in amino acids: CAVRGSGGAPDTQYF. DNA of the CDR3: TGCGCCGTCAGGGGGAGCGGGGGGGCCCCAGATACGCAGTATTTT.

The chain joins TRBV13 to TRBJ1-1; D possibly corresponds to TRBD1 (6 bases). The germline CDR1 and CDR2 sequences are PRHDT and FYEKMQ (reference sequence). V was trimmed by 7 bases and J by 0 bases, leaving 21 bases between them. The CDR3 has 17 residues. The CDR3 DNA follows: TGTGCCAGCACCCTAAGGGAAACAGGGTACATGAACACTGAAGCTTTCTTT. Protein product: CASTLRETGYMNTEAFF.

This chain joins TRBV5-6 and TRBJ2-5; possible D gene TRBD1, 5 bases. Trimming pared 1 base from V and 1 base from J, leaving 8 bases between. CDR1 is SGHDT, CDR2 YYEEEE, per germline. This CDR3 has 14 residues. CDR3 in amino acids: CASSLYTGQETQYF. The CDR3 region has the DNA TGTGCCAGCAGCTTGTATACAGGCCAAGAGACCCAGTACTTC. The entire variable domain, with the rest obtained from reference TRBV5-6 and TRBJ2-5, is as follows: DAGVTQSPTHLIKTRGQQVTLRCSPKSGHDTVSWYQQALGQGPQFIFQYYEEEERQRGNFPDRFSGHQFPNYSSELNVNALLLGDSALYLCASSLYTGQETQYFGPGTRLLVL.

The CDR3 sequence is CASSFNETQYF. CDR3 nucleotides: TGTGCCAGCAGCTTCAACGAGACCCAGTACTTC. V gene TRBV7-6 combines with J gene TRBJ2-5; D gene ambiguous. The CDR3 consists of 11 residues. The V gene's germline CDR1 is SGHVS and CDR2 FNYEAQ. Trimming pared 3 bases from V and 5 bases from J, leaving 4 bases between. Filled out from reference TRBV7-6 and TRBJ2-5, the complete variable domain reads GAGVSQSPRYKVTKRGQDVALRCDPISGHVSLYWYRQALGQGPEFLTYFNYEAQQDKSGLPNDRFSAERPEGSISTLTIQRTEQRDSAMYRCASSFNETQYFGPGTRLLVL.

This clone has just a few counts. V is TRBV9 and J is TRBJ2-5; no clear D gene. Germline CDR1 is SGDLS and CDR2 is YYNGEE. The CDR3 extends over 14 amino acids. The V end lost 0 bases, the J end lost 0 bases, and 6 bases lay between the germline ends. CDR3 protein: CASSVAGYQETQYF. The DNA for the CDR3 is TGTGCCAGCAGCGTAGCGGGCTACCAAGAGACCCAGTACTTC.

The chain uses TRBV27 and TRBJ2-2; a possible D gene is TRBD2 (5 bases). The CDR3 totals 14 residues. Germline loops: CDR1 MNHEY, CDR2 SMNVEV (reference sequence). Trimming cost V 5 bases and J 4 bases, with 11 bases left between them. Here the CDR3 DNA reads TGTGCCAGCAGTATCCTAGCTGGCACCGGGGAGCTGTTTTTT. Translation gives CASSILAGTGELFF.

The chain combines TRBV7-6 with TRBJ2-7; 9 positions match TRBD1. The ends lost 2 bases at V and 4 bases at J; junction bases unmatched: 6. The length of the CDR3 is 15 residues. The germline CDR1 and CDR2 sequences are SGHVS and FNYEAQ. DNA of the CDR3: TGTGCCAGCAGCTTAAGACAGGGGGTCTTGTACGAGCAGTACTTC. Amino acid sequence: CASSLRQGVLYEQYF.

The gene calls are TRBV7-2 and TRBJ1-1, with a possible D match to TRBD1 (6 bases). V was pared by 10 bases and J by 3 bases, with 15 bases between. The germline V gene encodes CDR1 SGHTA and CDR2 FQGNSA. This CDR3 has 13 amino acids. CDR3 sequence reads: CATKTGFDTEAFF. The CDR3 DNA is TGTGCCACGAAGACAGGCTTCGACACTGAAGCTTTCTTT.

This clone was seen only a few times. J is TRBJ1-5 and V is TRBV29-1; 9 bases fit TRBD1. J lost 4 bases, V lost 7 bases, and 2 bases had no gene match. Germline CDR1 is SQVTM and CDR2 is ANQGSEA. The CDR3 contains 12 residues. This CDR3 is CSAGTGNQPQHF. The CDR3 DNA reads TGCAGCGCCGGGACAGGGAATCAGCCCCAGCATTTT.

CDR3 DNA: TGTGCCAGCCACCTACTAGCGGATACGCAGTATTTT. Protein product: CASHLLADTQYF. This sequence joins TRBV11-2 and TRBJ2-3; 7 positions match TRBD2. The trim removed 8 bases at V and 6 bases at J, leaving 5 bases unmatched. CDR1 and CDR2 (germline): SGHAT, FQNNGV. The CDR3 consists of 12 residues.